This paragraph covers one T cell receptor (beta chain) sequence. Its antigen is not known. Clones were sequenced by immunoSEQ multiplex PCR, and TCRdb holds only the in-frame ones, with some missing. The profile shows 150,000 to 200,000 clones, roughly 87% of them singletons. The data stem from a study of T cell responses to AZD1222 COVID-19 vaccine. General study findings and limits: Of spike-specific TCRs, nearly half reportedly target regions left unmutated in variants.

The ends were cut back, 5 bases at V and 7 bases at J, with 12 bases in the middle. The CDR3 length is 12 residues. The TCR originated in an adult who received the AZD1222 COVID-19 vaccine. Specimen: peripheral blood, collected 28 days after the second AZD1222 dose. J is TRBJ2-7 and V is TRBV12-3 or TRBV12-4; a weak D match, TRBD2 (6 bases). As DNA, the CDR3 is TGTGCCAGCAGTCCTTTTAGCGGAGAGCAGTACTTC. Translating it yields CASSPFSGEQYF.